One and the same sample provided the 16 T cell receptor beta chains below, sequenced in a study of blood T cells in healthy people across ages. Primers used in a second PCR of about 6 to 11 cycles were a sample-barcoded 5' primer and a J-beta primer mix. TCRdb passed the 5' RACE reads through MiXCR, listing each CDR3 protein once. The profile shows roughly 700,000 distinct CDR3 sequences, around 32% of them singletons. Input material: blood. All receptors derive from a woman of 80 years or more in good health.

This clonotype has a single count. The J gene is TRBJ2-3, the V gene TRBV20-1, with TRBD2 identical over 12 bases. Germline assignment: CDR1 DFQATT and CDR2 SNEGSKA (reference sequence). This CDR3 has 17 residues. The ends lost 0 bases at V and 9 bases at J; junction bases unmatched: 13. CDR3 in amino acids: CSARERGTSGRFDTQYF. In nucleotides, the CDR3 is TGCAGTGCTAGAGAGAGGGGAACTAGCGGGAGGTTTGACACGCAGTATTTT.

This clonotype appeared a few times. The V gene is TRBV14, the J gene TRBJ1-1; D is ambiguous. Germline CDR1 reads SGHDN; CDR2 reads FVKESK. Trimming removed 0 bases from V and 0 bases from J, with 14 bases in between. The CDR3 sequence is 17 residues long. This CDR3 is CASSQDLVGHLNTEAFF. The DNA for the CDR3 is TGTGCCAGCAGCCAAGATCTTGTCGGGCATCTGAACACTGAAGCTTTCTTT.

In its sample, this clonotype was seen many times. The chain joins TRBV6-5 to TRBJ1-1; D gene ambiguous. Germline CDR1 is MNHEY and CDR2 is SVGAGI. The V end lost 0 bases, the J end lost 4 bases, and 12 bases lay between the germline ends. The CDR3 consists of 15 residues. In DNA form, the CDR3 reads TGTGCCAGCAGTTACTCGGTTTCGGGTTTCACTGAAGCTTTCTTT. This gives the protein CASSYSVSGFTEAFF.

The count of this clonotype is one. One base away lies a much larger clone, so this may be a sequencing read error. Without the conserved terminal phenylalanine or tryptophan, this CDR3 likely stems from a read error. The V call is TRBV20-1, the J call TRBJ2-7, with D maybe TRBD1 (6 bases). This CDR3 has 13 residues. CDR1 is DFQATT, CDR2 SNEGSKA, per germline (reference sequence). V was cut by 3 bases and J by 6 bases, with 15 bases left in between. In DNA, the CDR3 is TGCAGTGCTAGTTCTAGACAGGCGGGCGAGCAGTACTTG. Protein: CSASSRQAGEQYL.

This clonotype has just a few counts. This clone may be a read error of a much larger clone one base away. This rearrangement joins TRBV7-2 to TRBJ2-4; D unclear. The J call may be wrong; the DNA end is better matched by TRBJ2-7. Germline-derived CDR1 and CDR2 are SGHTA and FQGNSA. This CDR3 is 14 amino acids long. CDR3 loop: CASNLDAVRREQYF. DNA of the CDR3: TGTGCCAGCAACTTAGATGCAGTCCGTCGCGAGCAGTACTTC.

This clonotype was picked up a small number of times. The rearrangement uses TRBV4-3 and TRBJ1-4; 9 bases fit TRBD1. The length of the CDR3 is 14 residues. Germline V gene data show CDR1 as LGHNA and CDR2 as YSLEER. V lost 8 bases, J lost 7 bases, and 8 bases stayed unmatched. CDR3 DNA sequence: TGCGCCAGCTCTAGACAGGGGGGAAGTGAAAAACTGTTTTTT. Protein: CASSRQGGSEKLFF.

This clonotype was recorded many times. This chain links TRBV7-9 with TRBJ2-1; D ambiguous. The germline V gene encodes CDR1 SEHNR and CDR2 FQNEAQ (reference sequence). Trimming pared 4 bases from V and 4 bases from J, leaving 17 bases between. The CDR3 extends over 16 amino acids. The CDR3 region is CASSSSSPGRYNEQFF. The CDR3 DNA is TGTGCCAGCAGCTCCTCTTCTCCCGGGCGGTACAATGAGCAGTTCTTC.

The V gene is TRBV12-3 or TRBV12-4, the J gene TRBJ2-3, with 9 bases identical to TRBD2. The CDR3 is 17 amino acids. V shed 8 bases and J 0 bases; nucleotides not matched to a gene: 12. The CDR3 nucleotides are TGTGCCAGCCGGGAGAGCGGGGGGAAAGGTAGCACAGATACGCAGTATTTT. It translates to CASRESGGKGSTDTQYF.

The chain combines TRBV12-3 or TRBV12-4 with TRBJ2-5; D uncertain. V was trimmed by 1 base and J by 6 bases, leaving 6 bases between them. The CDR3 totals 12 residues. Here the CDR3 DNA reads TGTGCCAGCAGTTTAGATCGGAAGACCCAGTACTTC. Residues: CASSLDRKTQYF.

CDR3 residues: CASSLMGGGEANVLTF. CDR3 bases: TGTGCCAGCAGCTTGATGGGGGGCGGTGAGGCCAACGTCCTGACTTTC. This sequence joins TRBV5-6 and TRBJ2-6; D possibly matches TRBD1 or TRBD2 (6 bases each). Germline CDR1 SGHDT, CDR2 YYEEEE. The CDR3 totals 16 residues. V was cut by 1 base and J by 6 bases, with 14 bases left in between.

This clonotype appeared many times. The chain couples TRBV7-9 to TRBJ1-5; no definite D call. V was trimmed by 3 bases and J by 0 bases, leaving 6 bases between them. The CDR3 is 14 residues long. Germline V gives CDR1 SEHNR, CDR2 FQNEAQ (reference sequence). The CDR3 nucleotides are TGTGCCAGCAGCTTTCTTGGTAGCAATCAGCCCCAGCATTTT. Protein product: CASSFLGSNQPQHF.

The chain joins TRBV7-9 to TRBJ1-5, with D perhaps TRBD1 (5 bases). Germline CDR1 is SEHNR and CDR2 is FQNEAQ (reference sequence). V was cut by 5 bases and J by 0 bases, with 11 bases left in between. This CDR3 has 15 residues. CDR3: CASSLQGHSNQPQHF. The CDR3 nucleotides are TGTGCCAGCAGCCTCCAGGGCCATAGCAATCAGCCCCAGCATTTT.

In DNA form, the CDR3 reads TGCAGTGCTAGTCATGGGGGGGCCAACAATCAGCCCCAGCATTTT. It translates to CSASHGGANNQPQHF. The chain links TRBV20-1 to TRBJ1-5; D possibly corresponds to TRBD1 (6 bases). Trimming shortened V by 3 bases and J by 3 bases, and 15 bases separated the two germline ends. CDR1 and CDR2 (germline): DFQATT, SNEGSKA (reference sequence). The CDR3 extends over 15 amino acids.

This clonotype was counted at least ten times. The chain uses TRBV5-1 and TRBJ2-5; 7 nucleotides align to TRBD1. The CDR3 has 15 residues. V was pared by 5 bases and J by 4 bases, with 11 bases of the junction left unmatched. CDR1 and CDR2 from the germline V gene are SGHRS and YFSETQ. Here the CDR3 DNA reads TGCGCCAGCAGTTCCTCAGGGGGAGTGAGAGAGACCCAGTACTTC. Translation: CASSSSGGVRETQYF.

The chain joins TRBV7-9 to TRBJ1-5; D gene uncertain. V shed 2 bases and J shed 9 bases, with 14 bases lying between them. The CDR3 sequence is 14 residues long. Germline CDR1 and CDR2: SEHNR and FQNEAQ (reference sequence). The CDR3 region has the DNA TGTGCCAGCAGCTTAAAGGGAGGGTCCGGGCCCCAGCATTTT. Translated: CASSLKGGSGPQHF.

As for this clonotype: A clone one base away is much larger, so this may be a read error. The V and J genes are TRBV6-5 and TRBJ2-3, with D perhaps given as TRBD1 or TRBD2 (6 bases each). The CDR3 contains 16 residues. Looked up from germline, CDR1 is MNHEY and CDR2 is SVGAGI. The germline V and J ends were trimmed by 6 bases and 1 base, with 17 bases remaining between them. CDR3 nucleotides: TGTGCCAGCAGCCCACGGGGGCGACGCCGCACAGATACGCAGTATTTT. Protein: CASSPRGRRRTDTQYF.